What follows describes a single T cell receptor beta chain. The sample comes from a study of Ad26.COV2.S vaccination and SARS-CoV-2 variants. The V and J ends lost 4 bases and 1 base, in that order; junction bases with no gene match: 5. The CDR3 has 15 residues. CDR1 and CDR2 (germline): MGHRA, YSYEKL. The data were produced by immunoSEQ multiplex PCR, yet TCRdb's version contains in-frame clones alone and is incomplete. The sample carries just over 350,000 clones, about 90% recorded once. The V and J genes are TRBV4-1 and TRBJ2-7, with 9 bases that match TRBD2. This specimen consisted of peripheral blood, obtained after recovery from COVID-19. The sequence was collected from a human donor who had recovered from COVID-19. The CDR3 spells CASSRLAATSYEQYF. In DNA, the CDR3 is TGCGCCAGCAGCCGACTAGCGGCTACTTCCTACGAGCAGTACTTC.